This T cell receptor beta chain was identified during a study of T cells after yellow fever vaccination. Study findings and constraints: When the response was secondary, it was weaker but reached its peak faster, day 5 versus 15. Post-booster repertoires again held most primary-vaccination clones (roughly 96% CD4, over 80% CD8). The appearance of a small share of clonotypes in both CD4 and CD8 compartments was observed.

Trimming left V 3 bases short and J 10 bases short, with 8 bases between. CDR3 length: 11 residues. CDR1 is SGHRS and CDR2 is YFSETQ in the germline V gene. Making TCR cDNA involved 5'RACE template switching, which added UMIs and a universal primer site. Using its own MiXCR run on the 5' RACE reads, TCRdb lists one record per CDR3 protein. The sample has about 120,000 distinct CDR3 sequences; 7.2% are singletons. This clonotype was seen repeatedly, ten times or more. Antigen specificity is unknown. The clonotype originates from a man younger than 30 who received the YFV17D yellow fever vaccine. This rearrangement joins TRBV5-1 to TRBJ2-1, with D possibly being TRBD1 or TRBD2 (5 bases each). Here the sequenced sample was CD4+ T cells sorted from PBMCs, taken about 41 days after the first yellow fever vaccination. CDR3 in amino acids: CASSWDDEQFF. The CDR3 nucleotides read TGCGCCAGCAGCTGGGACGACGAGCAGTTCTTC.